This entry lists 27 T cell receptor beta chains sequenced from one sample in a study of response to subunit inactivated influenza vaccine. TCRdb independently ran MiXCR on the RT-PCR reads; one entry per CDR3 protein. The table includes 560,000 or so distinct CDR3 sequences, approximately 7.1% detected once. The material was PBMCs from blood, obtained 23 to 25 months after vaccination. The receptor set was obtained from a man aged 50-75 years who received an inactivated influenza vaccine.

This clonotype was seen a few times. CDR3 loop: CSVGDRGDSPLHF. The CDR3 nucleotides read TGCAGCGTTGGGGACCGGGGGGATTCACCCCTCCACTTT. The V and J genes are TRBV29-1 and TRBJ1-6; perhaps TRBD1 as D (5 bases). Between the trimmed V and J ends, which lost 4 bases and 8 bases, there was a span of 12 bases. CDR1 SQVTM and CDR2 ANQGSEA come from the germline V gene. The CDR3 contains 13 residues.

The table lists this clonotype with many counts. This chain connects TRBV6-2 or TRBV6-3 to TRBJ2-7, with D possibly matching TRBD1 (6 bases). This CDR3 spans 14 amino acids. Per germline, CDR1 MNHEY and CDR2 SVGEGT. V lost 6 bases to trimming and J lost 1 base, with 13 bases between them. CDR3 loop: CASSQTTGSYEQYF. The CDR3 DNA follows: TGTGCCAGCAGCCAGACTACAGGGTCCTACGAGCAGTACTTC.

Many counts were recorded for this clonotype. V usage is TRBV6-1 and J usage is TRBJ1-1; 10 bases are shared with TRBD1. CDR1 is MNHNS and CDR2 is SASEGT in the germline V gene. The CDR3 is 14 amino acids. V was pared by 4 bases and J by 5 bases, with 4 bases of the junction left unmatched. DNA for the CDR3: TGTGCCAGCAGTGGACAGGGGGCACAGACTGAAGCTTTCTTT. Residues: CASSGQGAQTEAFF.

The chain couples TRBV3-1 to TRBJ2-7; possibly TRBD2 for D (6 bases). Germline CDR1 and CDR2: LGHDT and YNNKEL (reference sequence). This CDR3 has 14 residues. V lost 1 base, J lost 5 bases, and 12 bases lay in between. This CDR3 reads CASSQVQGGDEQYF. Here the CDR3 DNA reads TGTGCCAGCAGCCAAGTGCAGGGAGGAGACGAGCAGTACTTC.

This clonotype was seen repeatedly, ten times or more. The rearrangement uses TRBV3-1 and TRBJ2-1; TRBD1 agrees at 8 bases. The CDR3 has 15 amino acids. V was pared by 0 bases and J by 10 bases, with 8 bases of the junction left unmatched. CDR1 is LGHDT and CDR2 is YNNKEL in the germline V gene (reference sequence). The CDR3 DNA sequence: TGTGCCAGCAGCCAAGATAGTACAGGGGGTGGCGAGCAGTTCTTC. Protein sequence: CASSQDSTGGGEQFF.

In its sample, this clonotype was seen many times. The V call is TRBV7-2, the J call TRBJ2-3; D unresolved. Germline loops: CDR1 SGHTA, CDR2 FQGNSA. V was clipped by 1 base and J by 0 bases, with 8 bases between them. CDR3 length: 15 residues. The CDR3 DNA follows: TGTGCCAGCAGCTTAGGGCCAGGTAGCACAGATACGCAGTATTTT. It is translated as CASSLGPGSTDTQYF.

The sample holds a few counts of this clonotype. The V call is TRBV12-3 or TRBV12-4, the J call TRBJ1-5; TRBD1 agrees at 8 bases. V was clipped by 5 bases and J by 6 bases; unmatched bases: 6. The CDR3 covers 14 residues. This CDR3 reads CASSPGQAGQPQHF. The CDR3 DNA follows: TGTGCCAGCAGTCCGGGACAGGCGGGTCAGCCCCAGCATTTT.

This clonotype was counted between two and nine times. The chain joins TRBV4-3 to TRBJ1-4; TRBD1 matches at 7 bases. The length of the CDR3 is 15 residues. The junction had 6 bases not matched to a gene; V was cut back by 0 bases and J by 8 bases. Germline V gives CDR1 LGHNA, CDR2 YSLEER. This CDR3 reads CASSQERTGGEKLFF. In nucleotides, the CDR3 is TGCGCCAGCAGCCAAGAAAGGACAGGAGGGGAAAAACTGTTTTTT.

This clonotype showed up many times. CDR3 amino acids: CAISEGAANSYEQYF. DNA of the CDR3: TGTGCCATCAGTGAAGGTGCGGCGAACTCCTACGAGCAGTACTTC. The J gene is TRBJ2-7, the V gene TRBV10-3, with D hard to call. This CDR3 is 15 amino acids long. Germline assignment: CDR1 ENHRY and CDR2 SYGVKD. The germline V and J ends were trimmed by 3 bases and 0 bases, with 12 bases remaining between them.

This clonotype was detected only a few times. The rearrangement joins TRBV20-1 to TRBJ2-3; D call uncertain. The CDR3 loop spans 13 amino acids. From germline, CDR1 is DFQATT and CDR2 SNEGSKA (reference sequence). Between the trimmed V and J ends, which lost 6 bases and 4 bases, there was a span of 14 bases. CDR3 sequence (DNA): TGCAGTGCCGAGTCGGGTATTTCAGATACGCAGTATTTT. This translates into CSAESGISDTQYF.

The chain uses TRBV5-1 and TRBJ1-1; 11 bases match TRBD1. CDR3 length: 15 amino acids. V shed 3 bases, J shed 1 base, and the junction held 2 bases outside the gene matches. Germline CDR1 reads SGHRS; CDR2 reads YFSETQ. The CDR3: CASSWTGGRNTEAFF. In DNA, the CDR3 is TGCGCCAGCAGCTGGACAGGGGGCCGGAACACTGAAGCTTTCTTT.

This clonotype was observed many times. The CDR3 loop is CASRIDQGGYGYTF. CDR3 coding DNA: TGCGCCAGCAGAATAGACCAGGGGGGCTATGGCTACACCTTC. The chain carries TRBV5-1 and TRBJ1-2; TRBD1 matches 7 bases. This CDR3 contains 14 residues. CDR1 and CDR2 from the germline V gene are SGHRS and YFSETQ. After removal of 5 bases from V and 4 bases from J, the junction contained 8 bases not matched to a gene.

This clonotype was observed a handful of times. V usage is TRBV15 and J usage is TRBJ2-7; 7 bases align to TRBD1. This CDR3 is 16 amino acids long. The ends lost 5 bases at V and 0 bases at J; junction bases unmatched: 10. Germline CDR1 LNHNV, CDR2 YYDKDF (reference sequence). CDR3 in amino acids: CATSRPGTASSYEQYF. The CDR3 nucleotides read TGTGCCACCAGCCGGCCGGGGACAGCAAGCTCCTACGAGCAGTACTTC.

The rearrangement uses TRBV7-6 and TRBJ2-7; possible D gene TRBD1, 6 bases. Trimming took off 5 bases at V and 1 base at J, with 15 bases between the two ends. CDR1 and CDR2 (germline): SGHVS, FNYEAQ. The CDR3 length is 15 residues. This CDR3 is CASSAKGGQSYEQYF. CDR3 nucleotide sequence: TGTGCCAGCAGCGCAAAAGGGGGACAATCCTACGAGCAGTACTTC.

About this clonotype itself: The germline gene is not matched at one end of the junction; a read error may be the cause. V is TRBV6-1 and J is TRBJ2-5, with unresolved D. This CDR3 has 14 residues. CDR1 is MNHNS, CDR2 SASEGT, per germline. For the CDR3, the DNA is TGTGCCAGCAGGGAAGCCGGGCCCAAAGAGACCCAGTACTTC. It yields the protein CASREAGPKETQYF.

The chain uses TRBV12-3 or TRBV12-4 and TRBJ2-7, with 11 bases lining up with TRBD2. The length of the CDR3 is 15 residues. J lost 5 bases, V lost 5 bases, and 8 bases had no gene match. CDR3 nucleotides: TGTGCCAGCAGTGCGATAGCGGGAGGGCCCAACGAGCAGTACTTC. The encoded protein is CASSAIAGGPNEQYF.

A few counts support this clonotype. The gene calls are TRBV29-1 and TRBJ2-5, with 14 bases that match TRBD2. Losses at the gene ends were 0 bases for V and 2 bases for J; bases not matched to a gene: 5. Germline-derived CDR1 and CDR2 are SQVTM and ANQGSEA. The CDR3 is 17 amino acids. CDR3 DNA: TGCAGCGTTGAAGAAGGGACTAGCGGGGGACTTCAAGAGACCCAGTACTTC. This gives the protein CSVEEGTSGGLQETQYF.

This clonotype was seen a handful of times. V usage is TRBV15 and J usage is TRBJ1-1; unclear D gene. The germline V gene encodes CDR1 LNHNV and CDR2 YYDKDF (reference sequence). This CDR3 comprises 15 residues. V was cut by 1 base and J by 0 bases, with 9 bases left in between. The CDR3 nucleotides are TGTGCCACCAGCAGAGGCCCCGGCTTGAACACTGAAGCTTTCTTT. Its protein product is CATSRGPGLNTEAFF.

The chain couples TRBV24-1 to TRBJ2-1, with D possibly being TRBD2 (5 bases). Germline loops: CDR1 KGHDR, CDR2 SFDVKD. V dropped 1 base and J dropped 9 bases, with 18 bases sitting between them. This CDR3 has 16 residues. The CDR3 bases are TGTGCCACCAGTGATTTAGGAGGTGCAAAGGAGAGTGAGCAGTTCTTC. It specifies CATSDLGGAKESEQFF.

The chain uses TRBV5-1 and TRBJ1-4, with D perhaps TRBD1 (5 bases). V lost 0 bases and J 4 bases, leaving 10 bases between the germline ends. The CDR3 runs to 15 residues. CDR1 is SGHRS, CDR2 YFSETQ, per germline. Here the CDR3 DNA reads TGCGCCAGCAGCTTGGATACAGGCGTTAATGAAAAACTGTTTTTT. It codes for CASSLDTGVNEKLFF.

Only a few counts were recorded for this clonotype. The chain employs TRBV7-2 and TRBJ2-3; D gene ambiguous. V was pared by 3 bases and J by 5 bases, with 9 bases between. Germline CDR1 SGHTA, CDR2 FQGNSA. The CDR3 runs 13 residues. The CDR3 region is CASSFRRRDTQYF. The CDR3 DNA is TGTGCCAGCAGCTTCAGAAGAAGAGATACGCAGTATTTT. The variable domain in full, with the rest retrieved from reference TRBV7-2 and TRBJ2-3, is GAGVSQSPSNKVTEKGKDVELRCDPISGHTALYWYRQSLGQGLEFLIYFQGNSAPDKSGLPSDRFSAERTGGSVSTLTIQRTQQEDSAVYLCASSFRRRDTQYFGPGTRLTVL.

This clonotype was recorded many times. The chain uses TRBV5-1 and TRBJ2-7; 7 nucleotides match TRBD1. V lost 0 bases to trimming and J lost 2 bases; unmatched junction nucleotides: 5. The CDR3 runs to 15 residues. Germline V gene lookup returns CDR1 SGHRS and CDR2 YFSETQ. The CDR3 protein is CASSLGPGQAYEQYF. The CDR3 DNA reads as TGCGCCAGCAGCTTGGGTCCCGGACAGGCCTACGAGCAGTACTTC. The complete variable domain, with remaining parts taken from reference TRBV5-1 and TRBJ2-7, reads KAGVTQTPRYLIKTRGQQVTLSCSPISGHRSVSWYQQTPGQGLQFLFEYFSETQRNKGNFPGRFSGRQFSNSRSEMNVSTLELGDSALYLCASSLGPGQAYEQYFGPGTRLTVT.

This clonotype occurred a few times. This sequence joins TRBV2 and TRBJ2-2; tentatively, D is TRBD1 (6 bases). CDR3 length equals 16 residues. V shed 0 bases and J shed 9 bases, with 17 bases lying between them. CDR1 and CDR2 from the germline V gene are SNHLY and FYNNEI. The CDR3 DNA reads as TGTGCCAGCAGTGAAGCGCTAGGGGGTGCTGAAAGGGAGCTGTTTTTT. Translated: CASSEALGGAERELFF.

V is TRBV28 and J is TRBJ1-6; D uncertain. Trimming cost V 1 base and J 8 bases, with 9 bases left between them. CDR1 and CDR2 (germline): MDHEN, SYDVKM. The CDR3 runs to 14 residues. The CDR3: CASSLSGRHSPLHF. CDR3 coding DNA: TGTGCCAGCAGTTTATCCGGGAGGCATTCACCCCTCCACTTT.

There are many counts of this clonotype. The gene calls are TRBV29-1 and TRBJ2-3; TRBD2 agrees at 13 bases. The ends lost 1 base at V and 2 bases at J; junction bases unmatched: 9. CDR1 is SQVTM, CDR2 ANQGSEA, per germline. The CDR3 runs to 18 residues. CDR3: CSVEVLLAGGLVTDTQYF. DNA of the CDR3: TGCAGCGTTGAAGTCTTACTAGCGGGGGGGCTTGTCACAGATACGCAGTATTTT.

Details on this clonotype: At one end, the junction sequence differs from germline, possibly due to a read error. The chain has TRBV7-2 and TRBJ2-1; D not resolved. Germline V gene data show CDR1 as SGHTA and CDR2 as FQGNSA. The CDR3 sequence is 13 residues long. The CDR3 loop is CGSSLVLTNEQFF. In DNA form, the CDR3 reads TGTGGCAGCAGCTTAGTCCTAACCAATGAGCAGTTCTTC.

This clonotype turned up a few times. The chain couples TRBV9 to TRBJ2-3; TRBD2 matches 11 bases. Unmatched junction bases numbered 9, after V lost 4 bases and J lost 2 bases. CDR1 SGDLS and CDR2 YYNGEE come from the germline V gene. This CDR3 contains 17 residues. CDR3 protein: CASSPLGTSGYTDTQYF. The CDR3, as DNA: TGTGCCAGCAGCCCCCTCGGGACTAGCGGTTACACAGATACGCAGTATTTT.